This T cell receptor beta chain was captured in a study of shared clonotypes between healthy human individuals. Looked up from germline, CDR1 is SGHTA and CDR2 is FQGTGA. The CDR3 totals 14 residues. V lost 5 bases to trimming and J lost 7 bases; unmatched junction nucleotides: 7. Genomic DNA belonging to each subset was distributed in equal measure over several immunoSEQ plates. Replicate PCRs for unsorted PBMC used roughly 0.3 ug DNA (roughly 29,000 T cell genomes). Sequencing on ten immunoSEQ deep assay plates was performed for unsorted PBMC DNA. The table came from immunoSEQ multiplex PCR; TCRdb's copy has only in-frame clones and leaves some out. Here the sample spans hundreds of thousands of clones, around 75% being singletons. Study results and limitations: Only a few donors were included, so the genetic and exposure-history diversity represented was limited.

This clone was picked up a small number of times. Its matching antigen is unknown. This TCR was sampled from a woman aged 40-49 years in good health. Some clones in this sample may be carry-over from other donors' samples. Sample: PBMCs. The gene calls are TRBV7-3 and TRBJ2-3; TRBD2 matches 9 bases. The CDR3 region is CASSQGLASHTQYF. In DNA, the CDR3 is TGTGCCAGCAGCCAGGGACTAGCTAGCCATACGCAGTATTTT.